Judged by frequency, the clone carrying this T cell receptor beta chain is medium-sized (0.01 to 0.1%). This entry is derived from a study of T cell clusters in autoimmune cytopenias. Germline CDR1 is LGHNA and CDR2 is YNFKEQ. The CDR3 spans 16 residues. TRB amplification used approximately 250 ng of peripheral blood genomic DNA. TRB rearrangements were amplified by touch-down multiplex PCR with mixed TRB-A/B primers. TCRdb reanalyzed the multiplex PCR reads and collapses them to one entry per CDR3 protein, without DNA. Here the sample table reports 2,600 or so distinct CDR3 sequences. This sequence joins TRBV4-2 and TRBJ2-2; TCRdb designates TRBD1, a call that cannot be tested without DNA. Sequencing was performed on peripheral blood. The clonotype comes from a human donor with an autoimmune cytopenia, with autoimmune hepatitis or in good health (not recorded which). CDR3: CASSPGGHGFGGELFF.